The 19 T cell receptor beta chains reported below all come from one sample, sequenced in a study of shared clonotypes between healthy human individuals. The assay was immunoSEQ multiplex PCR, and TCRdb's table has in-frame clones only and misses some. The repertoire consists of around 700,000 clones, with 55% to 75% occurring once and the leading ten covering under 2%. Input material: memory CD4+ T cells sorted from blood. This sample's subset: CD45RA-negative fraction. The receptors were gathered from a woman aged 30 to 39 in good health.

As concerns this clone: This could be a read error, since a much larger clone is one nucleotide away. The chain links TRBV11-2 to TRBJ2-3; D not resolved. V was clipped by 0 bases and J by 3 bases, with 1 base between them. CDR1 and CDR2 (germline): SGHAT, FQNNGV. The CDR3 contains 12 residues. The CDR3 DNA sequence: TGTGCCAGCAGCTTAGAGACAGATACGCAGTATTTT. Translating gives CASSLETDTQYF.

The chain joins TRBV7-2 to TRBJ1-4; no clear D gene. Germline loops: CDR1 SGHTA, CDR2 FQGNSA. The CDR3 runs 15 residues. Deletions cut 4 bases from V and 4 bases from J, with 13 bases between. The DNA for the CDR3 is TGTGCCAGCAGCTCCGCACCCGGGAGTAATGAAAAACTGTTTTTT. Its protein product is CASSSAPGSNEKLFF.

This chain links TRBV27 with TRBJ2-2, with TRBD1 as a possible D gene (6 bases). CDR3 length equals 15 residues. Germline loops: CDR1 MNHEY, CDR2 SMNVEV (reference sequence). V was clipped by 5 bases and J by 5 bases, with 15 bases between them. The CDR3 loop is CASSAKQGTTGELFF. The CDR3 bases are TGTGCCAGCAGTGCAAAACAGGGTACGACCGGGGAGCTGTTTTTT.

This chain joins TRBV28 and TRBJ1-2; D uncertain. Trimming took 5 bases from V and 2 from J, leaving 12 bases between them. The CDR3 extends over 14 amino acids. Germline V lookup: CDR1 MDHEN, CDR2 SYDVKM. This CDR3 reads CASSIQQTNYGYTF. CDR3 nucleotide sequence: TGTGCCAGCAGTATTCAACAGACAAACTATGGCTACACCTTC.

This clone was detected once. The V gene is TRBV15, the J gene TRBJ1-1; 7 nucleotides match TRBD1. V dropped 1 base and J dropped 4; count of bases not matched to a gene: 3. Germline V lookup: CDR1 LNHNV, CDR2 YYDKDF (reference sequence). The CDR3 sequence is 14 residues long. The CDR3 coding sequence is TGTGCCACCAGCAGAGTAAACAGGGGCACTGAAGCTTTCTTT. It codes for CATSRVNRGTEAFF.

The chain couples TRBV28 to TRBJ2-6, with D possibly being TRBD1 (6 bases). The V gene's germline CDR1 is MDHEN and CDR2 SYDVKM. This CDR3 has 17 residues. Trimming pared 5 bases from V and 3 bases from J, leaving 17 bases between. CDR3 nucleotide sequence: TGTGCCAGCAGTACCCCTGGGGGCAGCGGTGGGGCCAACGTCCTGACTTTC. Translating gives CASSTPGGSGGANVLTF.

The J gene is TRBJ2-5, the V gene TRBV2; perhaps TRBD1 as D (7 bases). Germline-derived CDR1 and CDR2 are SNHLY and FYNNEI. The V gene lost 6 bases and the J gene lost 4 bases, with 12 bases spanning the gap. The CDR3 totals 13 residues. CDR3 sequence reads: CASRPGGRETQYF. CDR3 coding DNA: TGTGCCAGCAGACCAGGGGGGCGAGAGACCCAGTACTTC.

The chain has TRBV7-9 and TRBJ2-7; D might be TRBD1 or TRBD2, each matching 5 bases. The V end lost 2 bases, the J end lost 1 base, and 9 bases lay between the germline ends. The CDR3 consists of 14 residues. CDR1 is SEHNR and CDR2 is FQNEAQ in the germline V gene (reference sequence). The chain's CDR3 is CASSLMRGSYEQYF. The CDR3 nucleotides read TGTGCCAGCAGCTTAATGAGGGGATCCTACGAGCAGTACTTC.

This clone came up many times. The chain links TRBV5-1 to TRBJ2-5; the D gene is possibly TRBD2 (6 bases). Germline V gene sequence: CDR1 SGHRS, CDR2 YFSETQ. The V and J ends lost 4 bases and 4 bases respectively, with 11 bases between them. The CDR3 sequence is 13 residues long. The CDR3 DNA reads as TGCGCCAGCAGCGTCGGTAGCGGAGAGACCCAGTACTTC. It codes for CASSVGSGETQYF.

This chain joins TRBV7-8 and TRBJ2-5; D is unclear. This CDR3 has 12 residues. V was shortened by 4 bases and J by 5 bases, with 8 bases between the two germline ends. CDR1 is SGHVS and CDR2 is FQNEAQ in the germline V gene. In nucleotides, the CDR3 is TGTGCCAGCAGCTCGCTAGTTGAGACCCAGTACTTC. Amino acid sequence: CASSSLVETQYF.

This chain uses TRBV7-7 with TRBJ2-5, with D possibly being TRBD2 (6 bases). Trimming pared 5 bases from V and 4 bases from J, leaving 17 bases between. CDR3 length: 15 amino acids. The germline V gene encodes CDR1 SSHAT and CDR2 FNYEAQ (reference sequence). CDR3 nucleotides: TGTGCCAGCAGCCCAGCCGCGGGAAGGCTAGAGACCCAGTACTTC. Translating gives CASSPAAGRLETQYF.

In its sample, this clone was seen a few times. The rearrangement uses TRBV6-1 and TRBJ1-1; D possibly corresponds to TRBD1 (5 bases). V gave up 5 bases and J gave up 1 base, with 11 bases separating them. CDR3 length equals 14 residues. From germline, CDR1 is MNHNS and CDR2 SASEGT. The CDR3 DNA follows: TGTGCCAGCAGTTATCCAGACAGGAACACTGAAGCTTTCTTT. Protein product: CASSYPDRNTEAFF.

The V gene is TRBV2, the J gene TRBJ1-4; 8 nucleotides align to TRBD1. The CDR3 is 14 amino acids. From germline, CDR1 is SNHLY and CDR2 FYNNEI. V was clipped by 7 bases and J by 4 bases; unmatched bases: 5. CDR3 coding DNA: TGTGCCAGCAATGGACAGGGACTTAATGAAAAACTGTTTTTT. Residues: CASNGQGLNEKLFF. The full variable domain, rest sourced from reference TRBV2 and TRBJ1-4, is EPEVTQTPSHQVTQMGQEVILRCVPISNHLYFYWYRQILGQKVEFLVSFYNNEISEKSEIFDDQFSVERPDGSNFTLKIRSTKLEDSAMYFCASNGQGLNEKLFFGSGTQLSVL.

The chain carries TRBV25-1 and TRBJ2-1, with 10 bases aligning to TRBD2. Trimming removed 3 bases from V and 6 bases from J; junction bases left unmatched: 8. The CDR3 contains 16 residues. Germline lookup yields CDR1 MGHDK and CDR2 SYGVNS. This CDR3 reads CASSDGGTSVINEQFF. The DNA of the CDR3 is TGTGCCAGCAGTGATGGGGGGACTAGCGTTATCAATGAGCAGTTCTTC.

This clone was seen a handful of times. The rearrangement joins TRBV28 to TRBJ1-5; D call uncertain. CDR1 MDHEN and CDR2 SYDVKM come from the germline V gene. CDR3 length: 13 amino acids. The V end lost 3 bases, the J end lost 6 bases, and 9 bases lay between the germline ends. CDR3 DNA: TGTGCCAGCAGTTTCCCAGATCCTCAGCCCCAGCATTTT. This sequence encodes CASSFPDPQPQHF.

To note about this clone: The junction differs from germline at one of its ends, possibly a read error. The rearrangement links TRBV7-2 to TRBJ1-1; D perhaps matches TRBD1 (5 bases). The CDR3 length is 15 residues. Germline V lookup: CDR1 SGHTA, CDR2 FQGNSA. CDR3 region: CASSLGRGLDTEAFF. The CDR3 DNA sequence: TGTGCCAGCAGCCTGGGTAGGGGCCTGGACACAGAAGCTTTCTTT.

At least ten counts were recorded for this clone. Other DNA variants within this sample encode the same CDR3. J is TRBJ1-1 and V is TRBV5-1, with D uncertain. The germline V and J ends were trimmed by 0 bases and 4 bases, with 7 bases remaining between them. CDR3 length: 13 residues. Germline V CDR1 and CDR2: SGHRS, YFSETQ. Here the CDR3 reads CASSLEGGTEAFF. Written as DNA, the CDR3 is TGCGCCAGCAGCTTGGAGGGCGGCACTGAAGCTTTCTTT.

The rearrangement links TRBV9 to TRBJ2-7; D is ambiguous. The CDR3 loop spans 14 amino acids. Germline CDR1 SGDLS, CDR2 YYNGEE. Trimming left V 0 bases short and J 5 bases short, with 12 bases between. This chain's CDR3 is CASSVGLTPDEQYF. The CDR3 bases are TGTGCCAGCAGCGTAGGGTTAACTCCGGACGAGCAGTACTTC.

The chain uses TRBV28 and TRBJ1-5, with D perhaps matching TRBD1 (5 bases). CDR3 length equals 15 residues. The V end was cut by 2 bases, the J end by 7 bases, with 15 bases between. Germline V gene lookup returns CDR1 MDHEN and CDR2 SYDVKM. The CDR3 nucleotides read TGTGCCAGCAGTTTAAGGGCGGGGACGGGGCAGCCCCAGCATTTT. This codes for CASSLRAGTGQPQHF. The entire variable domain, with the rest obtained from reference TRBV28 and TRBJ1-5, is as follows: DVKVTQSSRYLVKRTGEKVFLECVQDMDHENMFWYRQDPGLGLRLIYFSYDVKMKEKGDIPEGYSVSREKKERFSLILESASTNQTSMYLCASSLRAGTGQPQHFGDGTRLSIL.